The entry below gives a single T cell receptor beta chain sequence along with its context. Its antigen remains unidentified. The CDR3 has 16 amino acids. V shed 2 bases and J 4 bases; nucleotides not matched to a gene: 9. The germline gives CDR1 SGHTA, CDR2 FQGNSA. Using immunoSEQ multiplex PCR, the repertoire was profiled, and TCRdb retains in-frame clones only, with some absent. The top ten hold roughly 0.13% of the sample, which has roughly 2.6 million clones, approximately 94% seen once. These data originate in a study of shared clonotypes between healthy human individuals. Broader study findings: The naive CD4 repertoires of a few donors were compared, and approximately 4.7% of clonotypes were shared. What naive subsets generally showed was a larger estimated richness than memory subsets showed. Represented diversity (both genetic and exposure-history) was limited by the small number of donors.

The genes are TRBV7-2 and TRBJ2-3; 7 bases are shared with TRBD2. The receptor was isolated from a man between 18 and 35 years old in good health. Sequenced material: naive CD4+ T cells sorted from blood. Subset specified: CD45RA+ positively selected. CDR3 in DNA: TGTGCCAGCAGCTTAAGCAGCGGGGTATTGTCAGATACGCAGTATTTT. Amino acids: CASSLSSGVLSDTQYF.